Shown below are 20 T cell receptor beta chains from a single sample sequenced in a study of cytomegalovirus exposure and HLA in healthy donors. The PCR contained 60 Vbeta and 13 Jbeta primers. The method was immunoSEQ multiplex PCR; TCRdb's version includes in-frame clones alone and lacks a portion of them. Of over 70,000 clones in the sample, roughly 70% were seen once. The sample consisted of PBMCs. The receptors shown here come from a woman between 50 and 59 years old in good health and CMV-seropositive.

The chain combines TRBV6-4 with TRBJ1-1, with D unresolved. This CDR3 contains 13 residues. The germline V gene has CDR1 MRHNA and CDR2 SNTAGT. V was trimmed by 6 bases and J by 3 bases, leaving 11 bases between them. The DNA of the CDR3 is TGTGCCAGCAGCGAAACAGCTTACACTGAAGCTTTCTTT. Protein product: CASSETAYTEAFF.

V is TRBV6-4 and J is TRBJ2-1; 7 bases fit TRBD2. V was clipped by 6 bases and J by 5 bases; unmatched bases: 4. Germline values: CDR1 MRHNA, CDR2 SNTAGT. The CDR3 is made up of 13 amino acids. The CDR3 protein is CASSLAENNEQFF. CDR3 DNA: TGTGCCAGCAGCCTAGCGGAGAACAATGAGCAGTTCTTC.

This chain joins TRBV19 and TRBJ1-1; D is undetermined. Germline CDR1 reads LNHDA; CDR2 reads SQIVND (reference sequence). The V and J ends lost 2 bases and 9 bases respectively, with 19 bases between them. The CDR3 loop spans 15 amino acids. This chain's CDR3 is CASSILRPSAEKAFF. The CDR3 nucleotides read TGTGCCAGTAGTATATTGCGGCCGTCCGCCGAAAAAGCTTTCTTT.

This clone has more than one count but fewer than ten. The chain recombines TRBV30 with TRBJ1-5, with 11 bases matching TRBD1. CDR1 and CDR2 from the germline V gene are GTSNPN and SVGIG (reference sequence). J was trimmed by 2 bases and V by 2 bases; bases with no gene match: 2. The CDR3 is 15 residues long. CDR3 residues: CAWSPGQGGNQPQHF. The CDR3, as DNA: TGTGCCTGGAGTCCGGGACAGGGGGGCAATCAGCCCCAGCATTTT.

V is TRBV27 and J is TRBJ2-7; 7 nucleotides match TRBD2. The CDR3 is 17 amino acids. Losses at the gene ends were 6 bases for V and 2 bases for J; bases not matched to a gene: 16. The V gene's germline CDR1 is MNHEY and CDR2 SMNVEV (reference sequence). CDR3 nucleotide sequence: TGTGCCAGCAGACACCGCGCCGTGGCGGGAGAGACCTACGAGCAGTACTTC. Its protein is CASRHRAVAGETYEQYF.

CDR3 nucleotides: TGTGCCTGGAGTGACACTGGAGTATATGGCTACACCTTC. Protein product: CAWSDTGVYGYTF. The chain couples TRBV30 to TRBJ1-2; D ambiguous. The CDR3 extends over 13 amino acids. Germline values: CDR1 GTSNPN, CDR2 SVGIG (reference sequence). V lost 1 base to trimming and J lost 5 bases, with 11 bases between them. Filled out from reference TRBV30 and TRBJ1-2, the complete variable domain reads SQTIHQWPATLVQPVGSPLSLECTVEGTSNPNLYWYRQAAGRGLQLLFYSVGIGQISSEVPQNLSASRPQDRQFILSSKKLLLSDSGFYLCAWSDTGVYGYTFGSGTRLTVV.

The chain links TRBV6-5 to TRBJ1-5; D is ambiguous. The CDR3 runs to 13 residues. Trimming took off 4 bases at V and 12 bases at J, with 16 bases between the two ends. Germline lookup yields CDR1 MNHEY and CDR2 SVGAGI. This chain's CDR3 is CASSSLRGDSQHF. DNA of the CDR3: TGTGCCAGCAGTTCCCTCCGTGGAGATAGCCAGCATTTT.

This clone was observed a few times. V gene TRBV27 combines with J gene TRBJ1-3, with 9 positions matching TRBD1. The germline V gene encodes CDR1 MNHEY and CDR2 SMNVEV (reference sequence). The V gene end was trimmed by 5 bases and the J gene end by 0 bases; junction bases not matched to a gene: 5. The length of the CDR3 is 16 residues. The CDR3 region is CASSLPTGGSGNTIYF. In DNA form, the CDR3 reads TGTGCCAGCAGTCTCCCGACAGGGGGCTCTGGAAACACCATATATTTT.

The chain recombines TRBV18 with TRBJ2-6, with D possibly TRBD1 on 6 matching bases. Per the germline V gene, CDR1 is KGHSH and CDR2 is LQKENI. This CDR3 has 15 residues. V was pared by 5 bases and J by 2 bases, with 10 bases between. CDR3 loop: CASSVGGAGANVLTF. CDR3 coding DNA: TGTGCCAGCTCAGTAGGGGGAGCTGGGGCCAACGTCCTGACTTTC.

The chain recombines TRBV5-4 with TRBJ2-7; TRBD2 matches 11 bases. V shed 4 bases, J shed 2 bases, and the junction held 8 bases outside the gene matches. The CDR3 totals 16 residues. Germline CDR1 is SGHNT and CDR2 is YYREEE (reference sequence). The CDR3 DNA reads as TGTGCCAGCAGCAGAGGGACTAGCGGACCCCCCTACGAGCAGTACTTC. Amino acids: CASSRGTSGPPYEQYF.

A few counts support this clone. The V gene is TRBV25-1, the J gene TRBJ2-7; the D gene is possibly TRBD2 (6 bases). The CDR3 extends over 17 amino acids. Trimming pared 4 bases from V and 2 bases from J, leaving 21 bases between. CDR1 is MGHDK, CDR2 SYGVNS, per germline. The CDR3: CASSGSRTGTHPYEQYF. The CDR3 DNA is TGTGCCAGCAGTGGATCTCGAACCGGGACTCATCCCTACGAGCAGTACTTC.

This clone was seen only once. The rearrangement joins TRBV14 to TRBJ2-7; D gene uncertain. Germline CDR1 reads SGHDN; CDR2 reads FVKESK. The CDR3 has 14 amino acids. Trimming pared 3 bases from V and 2 bases from J, leaving 11 bases between. The CDR3 DNA follows: TGTGCCAGCAGCCAGTCTACTACCCCCTACGAGCAGTACTTC. This sequence encodes CASSQSTTPYEQYF.

The CDR3 loop is CASSLGTGPYNEQFF. The CDR3 DNA follows: TGTGCCAGCAGCTTAGGTACAGGGCCCTACAATGAGCAGTTCTTC. The chain has TRBV7-9 and TRBJ2-1, with D perhaps TRBD1 (6 bases). Germline V gives CDR1 SEHNR, CDR2 FQNEAQ (reference sequence). This CDR3 has 15 amino acids. The V end lost 1 base, the J end lost 2 bases, and 9 bases lay between the germline ends.

CDR3 bases: TGTGCCAGCAGCCGATGGGGCAGGACCACAGATACGCAGTATTTT. Residues: CASSRWGRTTDTQYF. The chain has TRBV11-2 and TRBJ2-3, with TRBD1 as a possible D gene (5 bases). The CDR3 consists of 15 residues. Germline assignment: CDR1 SGHAT and CDR2 FQNNGV. V was pared by 5 bases and J by 2 bases, with 14 bases between.

The rearrangement joins TRBV10-3 to TRBJ1-1; 8 nucleotides line up with TRBD1. V lost 1 base, J lost 8 bases, and 6 bases stayed unmatched. Germline values: CDR1 ENHRY, CDR2 SYGVKD. This CDR3 spans 14 amino acids. The CDR3 here is CAISEWGRGQEAFF. CDR3 in DNA: TGTGCCATCAGTGAGTGGGGCAGGGGGCAGGAAGCTTTCTTT.

The V gene is TRBV19, the J gene TRBJ1-1; tentatively, D is TRBD1 (6 bases). The CDR3 sequence is 14 residues long. V dropped 2 bases and J dropped 5 bases, with 12 bases sitting between them. The germline CDR1 and CDR2 sequences are LNHDA and SQIVND (reference sequence). CDR3 loop: CASSIISGDTEAFF. The CDR3 DNA reads TGTGCCAGTAGTATAATTTCAGGGGATACTGAAGCTTTCTTT. Based on the CDR3 plus reference TRBV19 and TRBJ1-1, the full variable domain is DGGITQSPKYLFRKEGQNVTLSCEQNLNHDAMYWYRQDPGQGLRLIYYSQIVNDFQKGDIAEGYSVSREKKESFPLTVTSAQKNPTAFYLCASSIISGDTEAFFGQGTRLTVV.

This clone was seen a few times. V usage is TRBV5-6 and J usage is TRBJ2-3; D gene unclear. The CDR3 contains 14 residues. Germline CDR1 reads SGHDT; CDR2 reads YYEEEE. The ends were cut back, 1 base at V and 1 base at J, with 7 bases in the middle. As DNA, the CDR3 is TGTGCCAGCAGCTTGCGTTCGGGCACAGATACGCAGTATTTT. This gives the protein CASSLRSGTDTQYF. The variable domain in full, completed from reference TRBV5-6 and TRBJ2-3, reads DAGVTQSPTHLIKTRGQQVTLRCSPKSGHDTVSWYQQALGQGPQFIFQYYEEEERQRGNFPDRFSGHQFPNYSSELNVNALLLGDSALYLCASSLRSGTDTQYFGPGTRLTVL.

The rearrangement links TRBV10-3 to TRBJ2-7; D might be TRBD2 (5 bases). V gave up 4 bases and J gave up 0 bases, with 10 bases separating them. The CDR3 is 14 residues long. Germline-derived CDR1 and CDR2 are ENHRY and SYGVKD. In nucleotides, the CDR3 is TGTGCCATCAGTGGGGCGGAGGCCTCCTACGAGCAGTACTTC. Its protein product is CAISGAEASYEQYF.

This chain joins TRBV6-5 and TRBJ1-2, with 9 positions matching TRBD1. V dropped 5 bases and J dropped 4; count of bases not matched to a gene: 8. Germline-derived CDR1 and CDR2 are MNHEY and SVGAGI. The CDR3 has 15 residues. CDR3 nucleotide sequence: TGTGCCAGCAGTCCCAGGACAGGGGCGTCCTATGGCTACACCTTC. This encodes CASSPRTGASYGYTF.

This clone has a handful of counts. V usage is TRBV10-1 and J usage is TRBJ2-6; 8 bases are shared with TRBD2. J gave up 2 bases and V 6 bases, and 3 bases lay outside the gene matches. CDR1 and CDR2 from the germline V gene are WNHNN and SYGVQD (reference sequence). This CDR3 is built from 15 residues. The CDR3 region has the DNA TGCGCCAGCAGCGGGGGGGGTACTGGGGCCAACGTCCTGACTTTC. It is translated as CASSGGGTGANVLTF.